The source of this TCR beta chain is a study of T-cell reconstitution after alpha-beta-depleted transplantation in children. With 5 bases clipped from V and 4 bases from J, the junction kept 9 bases outside the gene matches. The CDR3 runs 15 residues. Germline V CDR1 and CDR2: LNHDA, SQIVND (reference sequence). The TCRbeta library was prepared with unique molecular identifiers. TCRdb re-analysed the PCR reads in MiXCR, keeping a single row per CDR3 protein. The sample consists of hundreds of thousands of distinct CDR3 sequences, approximately 32% of them appearing once. In this sample, this clonotype turned up many times.

Sample: PBMCs from the stem cell graft donor, taken from the stem cell graft. J is TRBJ2-5 and V is TRBV19, with TRBD1 matching over 8 bases. This receptor was taken from a human donor who donated a stem cell graft to a child with aplastic anemia. This chain's CDR3 is CASSPRTGRGETQYF. Here the CDR3 DNA reads TGTGCCAGTAGTCCTCGGACAGGGCGGGGAGAGACCCAGTACTTC.